This T cell receptor (beta chain) was identified during a study of molecular identifiers for immune sequencing clone quantification (dated by TCRdb to the late 2010s). Regarding the study in general: For a replicate experiment, the RNA from either 20,000 or 100,000 naive CD8 T cells was divided into five aliquots, and four of those aliquots went on to sequencing. CD8 T cells were used in a methods study to benchmark molecular-identifier clustering-based TCR repertoire sequencing (MIDCIRS) and TCR RNA copy counting. Paper-wide results and their limitations: In CMV-specific effector cells, over 99% of molecules were held by clones above 20 RNA copies, whereas under 1% of molecules were held by such clones in naive cells. Spiked-in Jurkat TCR RNA (roughly 10 copies' worth), which is not part of the donor repertoire, was contained in the naive libraries. The sizes of highly expanded clones could end up underestimated when identical TCR molecules share a barcode. Modeling estimated 2.5 to 3.5 recovered TCR RNA copies per cell, compared with 9.5 to 10 by digital PCR, which implies about 32% capture efficiency. Spiked-in Jurkat TCR RNA equivalent to a single cell was reported to be detectable even among 800,000 to 1,000,000 naive CD8 T cells. When barcode sub-clustering was omitted, TCR diversity was inflated by chimeric consensus sequences, with chimeras reaching as high as 47%.

In the case of this clonotype: It has no known antigen specificity. Base quality data are lacking; no much larger clone is found one base away.

The CDR1 and CDR2 encoded by the germline V gene are MGHRA and YSYEKL. Reading from cysteine to phenylalanine, the CDR3 counts 16 amino acids. The sequence is cut down to CDR3 DNA, 48 bases in frame from base 1. Between the V and J ends, shortened by 4 bases and 4 bases respectively, the junction contains 17 bases. Naive CD8 T cell libraries were made from roughly 20,000 to 1,000,000 sorted cells using 10%, 30% or 50% of purified RNA. On a BD FACSAria II, naive CD8 T cells were FACS-sorted as CD8+CD4-CCR7+CD45RA+ and collected into RLT Plus buffer. To test detection sensitivity, Jurkat RNA equal to ten TCR copies was added to samples of roughly 18,000-1,000,000 naive CD8 T cells. CD8 T cells were enriched using RosetteSep CD8+ T Cell Enrichment Cocktail and Ficoll-Paque, and the enriched cells then underwent ACK red cell lysis. The protocol used for the library was PCR. TCRdb names Illumina HiSeq 4000 as the instrument used. Bulk TCR libraries were generated as previously described, with the TCR primers listed in Table S5 used. Purification of total RNA was performed with the Qiagen AllPrep DNA/RNA kit. Reads from multiple sequencing runs of the same library were pooled before analysis. The authors' analysis ran thus. Reads were retained only if an exact TCR constant sequence was present, and the retained reads were trimmed to 150 nt and grouped according to their 12-nt molecular barcodes. Reads within each barcode group were sub-clustered using a 15% Levenshtein threshold, and quality-weighted consensus sequences were constructed for each RNA molecule. Non-functional sequences were discarded, and so were lower-count sequences lying one edit away from another sequence. On the basis of fitting two negative binomial distributions, barcode sub-clusters with fewer than 20% of the maximum read count were discarded. TCRdb itself trimmed the public reads at Q25 with fastp, ran MiXCR and retained productive beta chains. Every entry covers one CDR3 protein and lists the most common genes and DNA from its rows. For this entry, the V and J calls and clone size follow TCRdb and not the study's own pipeline. Recorded for this sample are about 640,000 distinct CDR3 sequences; around 20% of them occurred a single time. Roughly 0.9% of the sample comes from the top ten.

The chain joins TRBV4-1 to TRBJ1-5, with an unclear D gene assignment. The sample consisted of naive CD8+ T cells from blood, with Jurkat cell RNA spiked in. The cell subset or site label corresponds to: FACS-sorted CD8+CD4-CCR7+CD45RA+ naive T cells. This sequence originates from a human donor in good health. Some libraries in this study had Jurkat cell RNA spiked in. The encoded CDR3 is CASSLRRQAGNQPQHF. In nucleotide form, the sequence is TGCGCCAGCAGCCTCCGCCGCCAGGCGGGGAATCAGCCCCAGCATTTT.